This TCR beta chain was captured by sequencing in a study of cytomegalovirus exposure and HLA in healthy donors. Points from the study as a whole: HLA-A and HLA-B allele assignments for most subjects were reportedly predicted accurately using TCR beta sequences.

Worth noting for this clone: Its antigen remains unknown.

The CDR3 length is 15 residues. Germline loops: CDR1 SGDLS, CDR2 YYNGEE. V gave up 2 bases and J gave up 6 bases; unmatched junction bases: 4. Primers included in the PCR were 60 Vbeta and 13 Jbeta primers. Profiled with immunoSEQ multiplex PCR; TCRdb holds only in-frame clones, not every one. The table lists 200,000 to 250,000 clones, about 85% of them singletons. The chain couples TRBV9 to TRBJ2-2, with 10 nucleotides matching TRBD2. The source is a girl aged 2 to 9 in good health and CMV-seronegative. The sample taken for sequencing was PBMCs. The CDR3 bases are TGTGCCAGCAGCGTGACCGGGACTAGCGCCGGGGAGCTGTTTTTT. Translating it yields CASSVTGTSAGELFF.